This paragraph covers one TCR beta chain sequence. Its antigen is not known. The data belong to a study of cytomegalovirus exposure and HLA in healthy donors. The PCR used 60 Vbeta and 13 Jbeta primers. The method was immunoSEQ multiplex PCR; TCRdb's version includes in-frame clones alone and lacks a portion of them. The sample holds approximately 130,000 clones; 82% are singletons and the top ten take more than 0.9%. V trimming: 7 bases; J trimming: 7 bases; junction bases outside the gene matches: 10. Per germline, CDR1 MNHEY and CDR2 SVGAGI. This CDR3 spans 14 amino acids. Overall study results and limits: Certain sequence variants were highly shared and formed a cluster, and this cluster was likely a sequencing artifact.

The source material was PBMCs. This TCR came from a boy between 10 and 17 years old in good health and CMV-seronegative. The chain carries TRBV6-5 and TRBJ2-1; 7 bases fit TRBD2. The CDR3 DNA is TGTGCCAGCACCCCCGGGGGGTGGGGGAATGAGCAGTTCTTC. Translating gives CASTPGGWGNEQFF.